These T cell receptor beta chains were read from a single sample in a study of T cell responses to AZD1222 COVID-19 vaccine. Measured with immunoSEQ multiplex PCR; TCRdb has only the in-frame clones, and not every one. The sample carries roughly 170,000 clones, roughly 88% recorded once. The specimen comprised peripheral blood, sampled on day 0 of AZD1222 vaccination. Every receptor here comes from an adult in good health. Both conserved end residues are part of each CDR3. Fields, in order: J gene, CDR3 length, clone size, D gene, V gene, CDR3 protein, CDR3 DNA. A D gene is named only where the DNA matches it firmly. Clone size, where shown, is once, few, many, or a class for clones that have expanded.

TRBJ1-6,18,NA,NA,TRBV15,CATSRDRGDSSYNSPLHF,TGTGCCACCAGCAGAGATCGGGGCGACAGCTCCTATAATTCACCCCTCCACTTT
TRBJ2-3,12,NA,NA,TRBV11-2,CASSLVGDTQYF,TGTGCCAGCAGCTTAGTCGGGGATACGCAGTATTTT
TRBJ2-7,13,NA,NA,TRBV9,CASSPPRGKEQYF,TGTGCCAGCAGCCCTCCCAGAGGGAAAGAGCAGTACTTC
TRBJ1-2,13,NA,NA,TRBV27,CASSPGLSYGYTF,TGTGCCAGCAGTCCGGGACTGAGCTATGGCTACACCTTC
TRBJ2-6,18,NA,TRBD1,TRBV19,CASSPPSGTGFGANVLTF,TGTGCCAGTAGTCCGCCCTCCGGGACAGGGTTCGGGGCCAACGTCCTGACTTTC
TRBJ2-5,15,NA,NA,TRBV2,CASRRGRRGQETQYF,TGTGCCAGCAGACGAGGACGCAGGGGACAAGAGACCCAGTACTTC
TRBJ1-5,15,NA,NA,TRBV28,CASSSGQGGNQPQHF,TGTGCCAGCAGTTCTGGGCAGGGAGGGAATCAGCCCCAGCATTTT
TRBJ1-1,12,NA,NA,TRBV30,CAWKGMNTEAFF,TGTGCCTGGAAGGGGATGAACACTGAAGCTTTCTTT
TRBJ2-2,15,NA,NA,TRBV28,CASSSEGLGTGELFF,TGTGCCAGCAGTTCTGAGGGGCTGGGCACCGGGGAGCTGTTTTTT
TRBJ1-1,15,NA,TRBD1,TRBV5-8,CASSLGQGLNTEAFF,TGTGCCAGCAGCTTGGGACAGGGGCTGAACACTGAAGCTTTCTTT
TRBJ1-4,14,NA,TRBD1,TRBV7-2,CASSYQQGNEKLFF,TGTGCCAGCAGCTATCAACAGGGGAATGAAAAACTGTTTTTT
TRBJ2-7,15,NA,TRBD1,TRBV7-9,CASSSLDRPADEQYF,TGTGCCAGCAGCTCACTGGACAGGCCCGCTGACGAGCAGTACTTC
TRBJ1-3,16,NA,NA,TRBV7-2,CASSLNGQVSGNTIYF,TGTGCCAGCAGCTTAAATGGTCAGGTCTCTGGAAACACCATATATTTT
TRBJ1-5,16,once,NA,TRBV19,CASRSGGGRSNQPQHF,TGTGCCAGTAGATCGGGCGGGGGGCGAAGCAATCAGCCCCAGCATTTT
TRBJ2-3,14,NA,NA,TRBV6-6,CASSKMRGGDTQYF,TGTGCCAGCAGTAAAATGAGGGGAGGAGATACGCAGTATTTT
TRBJ2-7,13,few,NA,TRBV28,CASTTTSKYEQYF,TGTGCCAGCACGACGACTAGTAAATACGAGCAGTACTTC
TRBJ1-1,14,NA,NA,TRBV6-5,CASSYRASKTEAFF,TGTGCCAGCAGTTACAGGGCTTCCAAAACTGAAGCTTTCTTT
TRBJ2-1,19,NA,NA,TRBV3-1/TRBV3-2,CASSPSTGRVLVGYNEQFF,TGTGCCAGCAGCCCGTCGACAGGGAGGGTCCTTGTCGGGTACAATGAGCAGTTCTTC
TRBJ1-5,16,few,TRBD1,TRBV15,CATSRDRTGSNQPQHF,TGTGCCACCAGCAGAGATAGGACAGGTAGCAATCAGCCCCAGCATTTT
TRBJ2-5,24,NA,TRBD2,TRBV4-2,CASSHSPLTQGIAGAAYGQETQYF,TGTGCCAGCAGCCACTCCCCCTTGACCCAAGGCATAGCGGGAGCGGCCTATGGCCAAGAGACCCAGTACTTC
TRBJ1-6,17,NA,TRBD1,TRBV5-1,CASSPQVRTGNNSPLHF,TGCGCCAGCAGTCCCCAGGTGCGGACAGGGAACAATTCACCCCTCCACTTT
TRBJ1-2,14,NA,NA,TRBV27,CASSLNSRTAGYTF,TGTGCCAGCAGTTTAAATTCTCGGACAGCCGGCTACACCTTC
TRBJ1-3,16,NA,NA,TRBV28,CASTLGRAYSGNTIYF,TGTGCCAGCACCCTTGGAAGGGCTTACTCTGGAAACACCATATATTTT
TRBJ1-1,12,NA,NA,TRBV5-1,CASSRWGTEAFF,TGCGCCAGCAGCCGCTGGGGCACTGAAGCTTTCTTT
TRBJ1-5,14,NA,NA,TRBV7-9,CASSLARTDQPQHF,TGTGCCAGCAGCTTAGCGCGGACAGATCAGCCCCAGCATTTT
TRBJ2-5,16,NA,TRBD2,TRBV20-1,CSASRTSGGTWETQYF,TGCAGTGCTAGTCGGACTAGCGGGGGGACCTGGGAGACCCAGTACTTC
TRBJ2-3,15,NA,TRBD1,TRBV19,CASSMDRASTDTQYF,TGTGCCAGTAGTATGGACAGGGCCAGCACAGATACGCAGTATTTT
TRBJ2-6,16,NA,NA,TRBV19,CASSIKPFSGANVLTF,TGTGCCAGTAGTATAAAGCCTTTCTCTGGGGCCAACGTCCTGACTTTC
TRBJ1-1,11,NA,NA,TRBV30,CASWVDTEAFF,TGTGCCTCCTGGGTTGACACTGAAGCTTTCTTT
TRBJ2-2,16,NA,NA,TRBV30,CAWSDVRPANTGELFF,TGTGCCTGGAGTGACGTACGGCCAGCGAACACCGGGGAGCTGTTTTTT
TRBJ1-2,11,NA,NA,TRBV2,CASSLYREHTF,TGTGCCAGCAGCCTTTACAGGGAACACACCTTC
TRBJ2-3,18,NA,TRBD1,TRBV6-2/TRBV6-3,CASSWDPGQHRDTDTQYF,TGTGCCAGCAGTTGGGATCCGGGACAGCATAGAGACACAGATACGCAGTATTTT
TRBJ2-2,14,NA,NA,TRBV13,CASSLYRYTGELFF,TGTGCCAGCAGCTTATACCGGTACACCGGGGAGCTGTTTTTT
TRBJ1-2,15,once,NA,TRBV7-9,CASSPPGRANYGYTF,TGTGCCAGCAGCCCCCCGGGCAGGGCTAACTATGGCTACACCTTC
TRBJ2-5,14,NA,TRBD1,TRBV27,CASSMGQGRETQYF,TGTGCCAGCAGTATGGGACAGGGTCGGGAGACCCAGTACTTC
TRBJ1-2,14,NA,NA,TRBV6-4,CASRPSGSFDGYTF,TGTGCCAGCAGACCCTCGGGGAGCTTCGATGGCTACACCTTC
TRBJ2-7,12,NA,NA,TRBV6-1,CASSEMTYEQYF,TGTGCCAGCAGTGAAATGACCTACGAGCAGTACTTC
TRBJ2-3,19,NA,TRBD2,TRBV4-1,CASSQERGRASGKPDTQYF,TGCGCCAGCAGCCAAGAAAGAGGTCGGGCTAGCGGGAAACCAGATACGCAGTATTTT
TRBJ2-7,14,NA,TRBD1,TRBV7-3,CASRRPGQGYEQYF,TGTGCCAGCAGGCGCCCGGGACAGGGGTACGAGCAGTACTTC
TRBJ1-2,15,NA,NA,TRBV28,CASSLPTGGRHGYTF,TGTGCCAGCAGTTTACCGACAGGAGGAAGACATGGCTACACCTTC
TRBJ1-1,14,NA,NA,TRBV27,CASSLIQANTEAFF,TGTGCCAGCAGTTTAATACAGGCCAACACTGAAGCTTTCTTT
TRBJ2-1,16,NA,NA,TRBV2,CASSKETGIPYNEQFF,TGTGCCAGCAGCAAGGAGACTGGTATCCCCTACAATGAGCAGTTCTTC
TRBJ1-2,15,few,NA,TRBV27,CASSLYGGRGYGYTF,TGTGCCAGCAGTTTATATGGGGGGCGTGGGTATGGCTACACCTTC
TRBJ2-1,16,NA,TRBD2,TRBV7-8,CASSLALLAGGTEQFF,TGTGCCAGCAGCTTAGCGCTACTAGCGGGAGGTACTGAGCAGTTCTTC
TRBJ1-1,14,NA,TRBD1,TRBV9,CASSGQGLGTEAFF,TGTGCCAGCAGCGGACAGGGGTTAGGCACTGAAGCTTTCTTT
TRBJ1-1,16,NA,TRBD1,TRBV14,CASSQGDRTYNTEAFF,TGTGCCAGCAGCCAAGGGGACAGAACATATAACACTGAAGCTTTCTTT
TRBJ1-2,16,once,NA,TRBV11-2,CASSSDGPLTNYGYTF,TGTGCCAGCAGCTCGGACGGACCTCTGACTAACTATGGCTACACCTTC
TRBJ1-6,14,NA,NA,TRBV28,CASSQGASNSPLHF,TGTGCCAGCAGCCAAGGGGCCTCAAATTCACCCCTCCACTTT
TRBJ1-5,15,NA,TRBD1,TRBV5-5,CASSMGTGVGQPQHF,TGTGCCAGCAGCATGGGGACAGGGGTTGGTCAGCCCCAGCATTTT
TRBJ2-7,15,NA,NA,TRBV7-2,CASSPSRTPRDEQYF,TGTGCCAGCAGCCCAAGCAGGACCCCCCGCGACGAGCAGTACTTC
TRBJ2-7,14,NA,NA,TRBV9,CASSPIEISYEQYF,TGTGCCAGCAGCCCGATCGAGATATCCTACGAGCAGTACTTC
TRBJ1-2,14,NA,NA,TRBV6-1,CASSEGDKHYGYTF,TGTGCCAGCAGTGAAGGAGACAAGCACTATGGCTACACCTTC
TRBJ1-1,13,NA,NA,TRBV2,CASSYWENTEAFF,TGTGCCAGCAGTTACTGGGAGAACACTGAAGCTTTCTTT
TRBJ2-2,16,NA,TRBD2,TRBV30,CAWNSQREAHTGELFF,TGTGCCTGGAACTCGCAGCGGGAAGCCCACACCGGGGAGCTGTTTTTT
TRBJ1-2,17,NA,NA,TRBV9,CASSSPGAGSTSYGYTF,TGTGCCAGCAGCTCCCCCGGTGCAGGGTCTACTAGCTATGGCTACACCTTC
TRBJ2-2,15,once,NA,TRBV5-5,CASSVMTENTGELFF,TGTGCCAGCAGCGTGATGACTGAAAACACCGGGGAGCTGTTTTTT
TRBJ1-3,16,NA,TRBD1,TRBV7-3,CASSLRDRGSGNTIYF,TGTGCCAGCAGCCTACGGGACAGGGGGTCTGGAAACACCATATATTTT